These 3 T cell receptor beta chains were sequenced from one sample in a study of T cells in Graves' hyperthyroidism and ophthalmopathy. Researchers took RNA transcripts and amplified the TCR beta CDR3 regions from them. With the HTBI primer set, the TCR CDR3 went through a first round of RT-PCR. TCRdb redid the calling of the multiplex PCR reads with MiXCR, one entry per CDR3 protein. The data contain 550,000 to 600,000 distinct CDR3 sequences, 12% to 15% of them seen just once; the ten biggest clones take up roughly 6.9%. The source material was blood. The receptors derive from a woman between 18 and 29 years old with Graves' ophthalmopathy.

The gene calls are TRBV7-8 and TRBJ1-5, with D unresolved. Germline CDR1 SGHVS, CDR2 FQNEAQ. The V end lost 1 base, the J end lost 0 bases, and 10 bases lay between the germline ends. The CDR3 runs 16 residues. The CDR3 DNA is TGTGCCAGCAGCTTAGGGAGCCGGGGTAGCAATCAGCCCCAGCATTTT. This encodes CASSLGSRGSNQPQHF. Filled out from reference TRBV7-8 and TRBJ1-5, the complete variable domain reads GAGVSQSPRYKVAKRGQDVALRCDPISGHVSLFWYQQALGQGPEFLTYFQNEAQLDKSGLPSDRFFAERPEGSVSTLKIQRTQQEDSAVYLCASSLGSRGSNQPQHFGDGTRLSIL.

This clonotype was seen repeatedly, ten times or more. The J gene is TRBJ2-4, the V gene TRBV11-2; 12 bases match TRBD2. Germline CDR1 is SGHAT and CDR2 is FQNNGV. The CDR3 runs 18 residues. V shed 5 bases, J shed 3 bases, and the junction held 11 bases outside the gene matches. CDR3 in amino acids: CASSPPGLAGSYKNIQYF. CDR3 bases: TGTGCCAGCAGCCCACCAGGACTAGCGGGATCTTACAAAAACATTCAGTACTTC.

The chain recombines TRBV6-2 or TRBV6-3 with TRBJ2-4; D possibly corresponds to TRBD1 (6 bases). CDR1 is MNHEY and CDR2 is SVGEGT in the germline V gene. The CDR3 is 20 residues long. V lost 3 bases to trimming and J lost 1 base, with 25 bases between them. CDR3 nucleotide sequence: TGTGCCAGCAGTTATTTGCCCGCGTCGGGATACCAGGGGGCCAAAAACATTCAGTACTTC. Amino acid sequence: CASSYLPASGYQGAKNIQYF.